This T cell receptor (beta chain) originates from a study of metastatic and nonmetastatic thyroid tumors. Study overall: The authors compared repertoires across blood and tumor or nodule tissue from malignant and benign thyroid patients. Broader study findings: The reported finding was significantly higher TCR beta diversity in malignant thyroid tumors relative to benign nodules, in blood and tumor.

Among the patients, none had received any treatment before thyroid surgery. With MiXCR, TCRdb reprocessed the PCR reads. The table records about 15,000 clones, roughly 21% of them present only once. The germline CDR1 and CDR2 sequences are SGDLS and YYNGEE. The CDR3 is 12 amino acids. As concerns this clone: What it binds is unknown. At one boundary the junction diverges from the germline segment, which might be a read error.

The material sequenced was tumor tissue. The V gene is TRBV9, the J gene TRBJ1-1; D may be TRBD1 (6 bases). This clonotype was obtained from a female donor with papillary thyroid cancer or a benign thyroid nodule (not recorded which). Some clones in this sample may be carry-over from other donors' samples. CDR3 bases: TGTGCCATCAGCGTGGCTGCAGGGGTGGCTTTCTTT. This translates into CAISVAAGVAFF.